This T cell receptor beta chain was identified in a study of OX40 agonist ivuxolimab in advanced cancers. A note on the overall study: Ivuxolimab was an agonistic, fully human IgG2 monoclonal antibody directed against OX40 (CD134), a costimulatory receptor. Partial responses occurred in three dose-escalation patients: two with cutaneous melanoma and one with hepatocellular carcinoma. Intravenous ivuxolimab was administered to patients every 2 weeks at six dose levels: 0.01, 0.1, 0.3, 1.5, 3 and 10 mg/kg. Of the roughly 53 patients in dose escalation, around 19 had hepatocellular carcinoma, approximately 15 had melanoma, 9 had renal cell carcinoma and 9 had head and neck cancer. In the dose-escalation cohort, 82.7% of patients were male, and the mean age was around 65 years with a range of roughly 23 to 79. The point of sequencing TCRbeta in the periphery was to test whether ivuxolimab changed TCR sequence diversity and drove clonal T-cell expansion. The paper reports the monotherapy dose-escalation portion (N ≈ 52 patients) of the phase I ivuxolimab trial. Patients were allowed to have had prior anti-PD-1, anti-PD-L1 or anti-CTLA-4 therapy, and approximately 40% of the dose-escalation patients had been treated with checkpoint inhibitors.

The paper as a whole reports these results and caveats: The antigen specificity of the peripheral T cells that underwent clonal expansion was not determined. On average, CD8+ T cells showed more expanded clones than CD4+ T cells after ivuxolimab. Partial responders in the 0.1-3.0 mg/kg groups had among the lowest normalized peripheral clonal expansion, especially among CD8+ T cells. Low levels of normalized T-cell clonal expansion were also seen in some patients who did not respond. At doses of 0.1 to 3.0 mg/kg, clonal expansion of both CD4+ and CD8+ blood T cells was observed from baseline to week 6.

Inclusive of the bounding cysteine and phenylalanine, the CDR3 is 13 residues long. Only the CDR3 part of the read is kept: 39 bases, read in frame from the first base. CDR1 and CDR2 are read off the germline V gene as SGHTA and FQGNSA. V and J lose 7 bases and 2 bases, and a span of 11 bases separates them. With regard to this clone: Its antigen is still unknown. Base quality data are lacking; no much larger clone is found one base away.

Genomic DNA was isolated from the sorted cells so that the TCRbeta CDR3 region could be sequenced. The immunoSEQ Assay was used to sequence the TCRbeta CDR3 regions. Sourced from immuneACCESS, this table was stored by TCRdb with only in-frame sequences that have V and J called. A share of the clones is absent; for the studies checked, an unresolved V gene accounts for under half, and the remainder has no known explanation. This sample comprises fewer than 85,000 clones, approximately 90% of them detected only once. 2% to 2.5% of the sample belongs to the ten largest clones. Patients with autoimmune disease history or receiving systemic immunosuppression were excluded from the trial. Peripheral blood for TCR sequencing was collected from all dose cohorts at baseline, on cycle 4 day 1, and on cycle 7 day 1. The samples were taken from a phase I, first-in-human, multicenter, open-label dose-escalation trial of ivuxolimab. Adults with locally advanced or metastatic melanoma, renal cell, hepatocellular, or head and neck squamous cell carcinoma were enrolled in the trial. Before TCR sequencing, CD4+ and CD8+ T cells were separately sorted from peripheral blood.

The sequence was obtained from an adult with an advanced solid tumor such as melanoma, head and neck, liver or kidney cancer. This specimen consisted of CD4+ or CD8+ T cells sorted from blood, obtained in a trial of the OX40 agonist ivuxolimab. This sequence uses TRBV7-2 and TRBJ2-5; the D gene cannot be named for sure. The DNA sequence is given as TGTGCCAGCACCTTCTACACTCAAGAGACCCAGTACTTC. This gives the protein CASTFYTQETQYF.